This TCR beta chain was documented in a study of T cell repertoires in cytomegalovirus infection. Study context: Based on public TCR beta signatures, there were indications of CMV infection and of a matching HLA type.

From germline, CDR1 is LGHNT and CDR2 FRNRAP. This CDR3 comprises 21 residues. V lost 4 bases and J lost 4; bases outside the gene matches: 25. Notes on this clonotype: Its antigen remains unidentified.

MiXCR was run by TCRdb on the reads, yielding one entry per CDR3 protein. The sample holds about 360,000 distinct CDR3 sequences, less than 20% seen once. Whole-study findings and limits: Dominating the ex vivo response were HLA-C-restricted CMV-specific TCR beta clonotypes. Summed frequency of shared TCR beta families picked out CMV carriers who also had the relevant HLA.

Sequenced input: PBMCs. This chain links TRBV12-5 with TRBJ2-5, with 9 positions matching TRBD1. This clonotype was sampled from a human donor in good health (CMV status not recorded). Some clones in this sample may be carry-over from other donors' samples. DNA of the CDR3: TGTGCTAGTGGTTCAACTGCCGGGACAGGGCCCTTATTGCACCTAGGAGAGACCCAGTACTTC. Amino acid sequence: CASGSTAGTGPLLHLGETQYF.